The 27 T cell receptor beta chains in this list originate from one sample, sequenced in a study of PD-1 blockade in classical Hodgkin lymphoma. The assay was immunoSEQ multiplex PCR, and TCRdb's table has in-frame clones only and misses some. This repertoire shows around 24,000 clones, around 67% found once; its top ten account for 10% to 15%. All trial patients relapsed after autologous stem cell transplantation. The source material was peripheral blood mononuclear cells (PBMCs), sampled before the second cycle of nivolumab. The receptors were gathered from a human donor with classical Hodgkin lymphoma.

This clone is medium-sized in the sample. The chain has TRBV6-1 and TRBJ2-5; D is perhaps TRBD2 (6 bases). Looked up from germline, CDR1 is MNHNS and CDR2 is SASEGT. The CDR3 runs 12 residues. Trimming pared 8 bases from V and 2 bases from J, leaving 9 bases between. This CDR3 reads CASGGFQETQYF. The CDR3, as DNA: TGTGCCAGCGGGGGGTTTCAAGAGACCCAGTACTTC.

This clone turned up a few times. The genes are TRBV5-4 and TRBJ2-4, with D possibly TRBD2 on 5 matching bases. Trimming shortened V by 4 bases and J by 6 bases, and 8 bases separated the two germline ends. The CDR3 consists of 12 residues. Germline values: CDR1 SGHNT, CDR2 YYREEE (reference sequence). In DNA, the CDR3 is TGTGCCAGCAGCCGAGAGGGAAACATTCAGTACTTC. Translating gives CASSREGNIQYF.

V gene TRBV6-1 combines with J gene TRBJ1-1, with 7 bases matching TRBD1. J lost 1 base, V lost 4 bases, and 0 bases had no gene match. The CDR3 consists of 13 residues. Germline V gene sequence: CDR1 MNHNS, CDR2 SASEGT. CDR3 region: CASSGDRNTEAFF. Here the CDR3 DNA reads TGTGCCAGCAGTGGGGACAGGAACACTGAAGCTTTCTTT.

This clone was recorded a few times. The chain employs TRBV28 and TRBJ2-7; no clear D gene. Trimming left V 4 bases short and J 1 base short, with 11 bases between. This CDR3 is built from 14 residues. Germline lookup yields CDR1 MDHEN and CDR2 SYDVKM. The CDR3 coding sequence is TGTGCCAGCAGTTGGGGAAAGCTATCCTACGAGCAGTACTTC. The encoded protein is CASSWGKLSYEQYF.

This clone is classed as medium-sized. Other nucleotide sequences from this sample produce the same CDR3. The chain carries TRBV4-3 and TRBJ2-7; 7 bases align to TRBD1. This CDR3 comprises 14 residues. Trimming took 0 bases from V and 3 from J; bases not matched to a gene: 2. Germline CDR1 reads LGHNA; CDR2 reads YSLEER. CDR3 DNA: TGCGCCAGCAGCCAAGAGACAGGGCACTACGAGCAGTACTTC. It yields the protein CASSQETGHYEQYF.

The rearrangement links TRBV5-4 to TRBJ2-5, with D possibly matching TRBD2 (5 bases). This CDR3 region has 14 residues. Trimming left V 4 bases short and J 4 bases short, with 14 bases between. The germline gives CDR1 SGHNT, CDR2 YYREEE (reference sequence). Here the CDR3 DNA reads TGTGCCAGCAGCCCTGGCCTAGCTCCAGAGACCCAGTACTTC. It codes for CASSPGLAPETQYF.

The chain joins TRBV6-5 to TRBJ2-7; 11 bases are a match to TRBD1. V gave up 4 bases and J gave up 6 bases; unmatched junction bases: 2. This CDR3 is built from 13 residues. The germline V gene encodes CDR1 MNHEY and CDR2 SVGAGI. The CDR3 spells CASSWDRGSEQYF. CDR3 DNA sequence: TGTGCCAGCAGTTGGGACAGGGGGAGCGAGCAGTACTTC.

There are a few counts of this clone. V and J are TRBV28 and TRBJ2-3, with 12 bases that match TRBD2. The CDR3 runs to 16 residues. Looked up from germline, CDR1 is MDHEN and CDR2 is SYDVKM. With V trimmed by 4 bases and J by 6 bases, 8 bases remained unmatched. CDR3 bases: TGTGCCAGCAGTTCGACTAGCGGGGGTTCCCCTGATACGCAGTATTTT. The encoded protein is CASSSTSGGSPDTQYF.

This chain connects TRBV7-2 to TRBJ2-3; D is ambiguous. V was clipped by 4 bases and J by 2 bases, with 10 bases between them. Germline CDR1 reads SGHTA; CDR2 reads FQGNSA. The CDR3 length is 14 residues. The CDR3 spells CASSSPLNTDTQYF. CDR3 coding DNA: TGTGCCAGCAGCTCCCCACTCAACACAGATACGCAGTATTTT.

V and J are TRBV28 and TRBJ2-2; D gene uncertain. CDR1 MDHEN and CDR2 SYDVKM come from the germline V gene. V shed 2 bases and J shed 3 bases, with 13 bases lying between them. The CDR3 totals 16 residues. The CDR3: CASSLINGFDTGELFF. Written as DNA, the CDR3 is TGTGCCAGCAGTTTAATAAATGGTTTCGACACCGGGGAGCTGTTTTTT.

J is TRBJ1-6 and V is TRBV7-8; D gene unclear. This CDR3 spans 15 amino acids. CDR1 SGHVS and CDR2 FQNEAQ come from the germline V gene. V lost 4 bases, J lost 5 bases, and 12 bases lay in between. As DNA, the CDR3 is TGTGCCAGCAGCTCGCGCGAAGTGAATAATTCACCCCTCCACTTT. This sequence encodes CASSSREVNNSPLHF.

The chain is built from TRBV6-6 and TRBJ1-5; no reliable D call. The CDR3 covers 12 residues. Germline-derived CDR1 and CDR2 are MNHNY and SVGAGI (reference sequence). Trimming cost V 5 bases and J 3 bases, with 5 bases left between them. CDR3 DNA sequence: TGTGCCAGCAGTATCCCCAATCAGCCCCAGCATTTT. This sequence encodes CASSIPNQPQHF.

This clone was observed a handful of times. The J gene is TRBJ1-5, the V gene TRBV19; no reliable D call. This CDR3 region has 14 residues. In germline, CDR1 is LNHDA, CDR2 SQIVND (reference sequence). The V end was cut by 3 bases, the J end by 8 bases, with 14 bases between. The CDR3 DNA follows: TGTGCCAGTAGTATGGAAGTCGGTGGTAAGCCCCAGCATTTT. Residues: CASSMEVGGKPQHF.

The rearrangement uses TRBV5-1 and TRBJ2-1, with TRBD1 identical over 7 bases. V lost 4 bases to trimming and J lost 0 bases; unmatched junction nucleotides: 4. The CDR3 consists of 15 residues. In germline, CDR1 is SGHRS, CDR2 YFSETQ. CDR3 in DNA: TGCGCCAGCAGCACGGGACAGCGCTCCTACAATGAGCAGTTCTTC. It translates to CASSTGQRSYNEQFF.

This clone was picked up one time. The chain links TRBV5-1 to TRBJ2-1; 12 positions agree with TRBD2. The V gene end was trimmed by 2 bases and the J gene end by 8 bases; junction bases not matched to a gene: 5. The CDR3 is 15 residues long. Germline V lookup: CDR1 SGHRS, CDR2 YFSETQ. Here the CDR3 reads CASSFGLAGGDEQFF. DNA for the CDR3: TGCGCCAGCAGCTTCGGCCTAGCGGGAGGGGATGAGCAGTTCTTC.

The J gene is TRBJ1-1, the V gene TRBV25-1; D perhaps matches TRBD1 (6 bases). This CDR3 has 11 amino acids. V lost 6 bases and J lost 11, with 13 bases in between. CDR1 is MGHDK, CDR2 SYGVNS, per germline. This chain's CDR3 is CASRTTGMAFF. The DNA of the CDR3 is TGTGCCAGCAGGACTACAGGGATGGCTTTCTTT.

This clone has only one observation. The J gene is TRBJ2-2, the V gene TRBV10-1; 8 bases agree with TRBD2. This CDR3 has 14 residues. V lost 6 bases, J lost 5 bases, and 5 bases stayed unmatched. Germline V lookup: CDR1 WNHNN, CDR2 SYGVQD (reference sequence). DNA of the CDR3: TGCGCCAGCAGGAACGGGAGGGCTACCGGGGAGCTGTTTTTT. This sequence encodes CASRNGRATGELFF.

The V gene is TRBV7-9, the J gene TRBJ2-3; possibly TRBD1 for D (6 bases). The CDR3 consists of 14 residues. Germline-derived CDR1 and CDR2 are SEHNR and FQNEAQ (reference sequence). V lost 5 bases and J 0 bases, leaving 9 bases between the germline ends. CDR3 in DNA: TGTGCCAGCAGCGGGACACGCAGCACAGATACGCAGTATTTT. It translates to CASSGTRSTDTQYF.

The CDR3 protein is CAWRLGGAGNTIYF. For the CDR3, the DNA is TGTGCCTGGAGGTTGGGCGGGGCTGGAAACACCATATATTTT. The V call is TRBV30, the J call TRBJ1-3; D is unclear. With 3 bases removed from V and 2 bases from J, the gap between germline ends came to 11 bases. Looked up from germline, CDR1 is GTSNPN and CDR2 is SVGIG (reference sequence). There are 14 residues in the CDR3. Full variable domain (rest looked up from reference TRBV30 and TRBJ1-3): SQTIHQWPATLVQPVGSPLSLECTVEGTSNPNLYWYRQAAGRGLQLLFYSVGIGQISSEVPQNLSASRPQDRQFILSSKKLLLSDSGFYLCAWRLGGAGNTIYFGEGSWLTVV.

This clone has a handful of counts. The rearrangement joins TRBV5-1 to TRBJ2-1; TRBD1 or TRBD2 may be the D gene (5 bases each). This CDR3 is 14 amino acids long. Germline V gene sequence: CDR1 SGHRS, CDR2 YFSETQ. Between the trimmed V and J ends, which lost 4 bases and 8 bases, there was a span of 16 bases. The CDR3 region is CASSPGPQPDEQFF. In DNA form, the CDR3 reads TGCGCCAGCAGCCCGGGACCCCAGCCCGATGAGCAGTTCTTC.

The V and J genes are TRBV19 and TRBJ2-4; D unresolved. Trimming removed 9 bases from V and 4 bases from J, with 16 bases in between. The CDR3 runs to 14 residues. Germline loops: CDR1 LNHDA, CDR2 SQIVND (reference sequence). The CDR3 loop is CASSRSVEKNIQYF. The CDR3 DNA follows: TGTGCCAGCAGCCGCTCGGTGGAGAAAAACATTCAGTACTTC. The full variable domain, its missing parts supplied by reference TRBV19 and TRBJ2-4, is DGGITQSPKYLFRKEGQNVTLSCEQNLNHDAMYWYRQDPGQGLRLIYYSQIVNDFQKGDIAEGYSVSREKKESFPLTVTSAQKNPTAFYLCASSRSVEKNIQYFGAGTRLSVL.

Turning to this clone: The sample carries other DNA sequences with the same CDR3. The chain is built from TRBV9 and TRBJ2-5; TRBD2 matches 7 bases. The CDR3 extends over 15 amino acids. CDR1 and CDR2 (germline): SGDLS, YYNGEE. Trimming at V came to 0 bases and at J to 1 base, leaving 3 bases not matched to a gene. CDR3 protein: CASSVGWGGQETQYF. DNA for the CDR3: TGTGCCAGCAGCGTAGGCTGGGGGGGCCAAGAGACCCAGTACTTC.

This clone was counted a single time. V and J are TRBV28 and TRBJ2-5, with D tentatively TRBD1 (6 bases). The length of the CDR3 is 16 residues. V dropped 3 bases and J dropped 2 bases, with 16 bases sitting between them. CDR1 is MDHEN, CDR2 SYDVKM, per germline. CDR3 protein: CASSFSGAPFQETQYF. The CDR3 DNA sequence: TGTGCCAGCAGTTTTTCAGGGGCCCCCTTTCAAGAGACCCAGTACTTC.

The CDR3 DNA is TGCAGTGCCTACGTGAATGAGCAGTTCTTC. This translates into CSAYVNEQFF. The chain couples TRBV20-1 to TRBJ2-1; D unresolved. CDR3 length equals 10 residues. Trimming removed 6 bases from V and 7 bases from J, with 7 bases in between. Germline V gene sequence: CDR1 DFQATT, CDR2 SNEGSKA (reference sequence).

The chain links TRBV28 to TRBJ1-3; D may be TRBD1 (5 bases). This CDR3 spans 17 amino acids. In germline, CDR1 is MDHEN, CDR2 SYDVKM. With 6 bases removed from V and 8 bases from J, the gap between germline ends came to 26 bases. For the CDR3, the DNA is TGTGCCAGCAGGATCCGGGACGCAGCACCTTTTGGGGACACCATATATTTT. Amino acid sequence: CASRIRDAAPFGDTIYF.

The V and J genes are TRBV18 and TRBJ2-1; 7 nucleotides match TRBD1. CDR3 length: 13 residues. Germline loops: CDR1 KGHSH, CDR2 LQKENI. V trimming: 3 bases; J trimming: 10 bases; junction bases outside the gene matches: 6. CDR3 in amino acids: CASSPTGITEQFF. Here the CDR3 DNA reads TGTGCCAGCTCACCGACAGGGATTACGGAGCAGTTCTTC. Full variable domain (outside the CDR3, taken from reference TRBV18 and TRBJ2-1): NAGVMQNPRHLVRRRGQEARLRCSPMKGHSHVYWYRQLPEEGLKFMVYLQKENIIDESGMPKERFSAEFPKEGPSILRIQQVVRGDSAAYFCASSPTGITEQFFGPGTRLTVL.

The gene calls are TRBV6-6 and TRBJ1-1, with D perhaps matching TRBD1 (5 bases). The CDR3 covers 11 residues. The germline gives CDR1 MNHNY, CDR2 SVGAGI (reference sequence). Trimming stripped 2 bases from V and 11 bases from J, with 9 bases between. This chain's CDR3 is CASSYAGIAFF. CDR3 DNA sequence: TGTGCCAGCAGTTACGCAGGGATTGCTTTCTTT.